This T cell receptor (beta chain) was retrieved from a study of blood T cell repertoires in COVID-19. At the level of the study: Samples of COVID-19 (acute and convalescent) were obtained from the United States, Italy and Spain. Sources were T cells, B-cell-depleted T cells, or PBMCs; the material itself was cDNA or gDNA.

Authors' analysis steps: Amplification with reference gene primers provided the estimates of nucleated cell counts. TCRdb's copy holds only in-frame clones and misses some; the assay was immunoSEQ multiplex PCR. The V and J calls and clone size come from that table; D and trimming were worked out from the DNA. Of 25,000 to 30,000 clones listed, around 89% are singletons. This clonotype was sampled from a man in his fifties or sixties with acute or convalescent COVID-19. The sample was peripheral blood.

CDR3 bases: TGTGCCAGCAGCGCCTATTCGATCGGGGAGCTGTTTTTT. This codes for CASSAYSIGELFF. The chain links TRBV7-9 to TRBJ2-2; D ambiguous. CDR3 length equals 13 residues. Germline CDR1 SEHNR, CDR2 FQNEAQ (reference sequence). V was shortened by 5 bases and J by 7 bases, with 11 bases between the two germline ends.